Here is one T cell receptor beta chain with its context. Its antigen is not known. This sample was included in a study of T cells expressing NK-cell markers. In the study overall: Among the eight sequenced donors, seven tested HCMV-seropositive and one tested seronegative. General study results and limits: These clonotypes also led the CD3+CD56-NKG2C+ fraction in a few donors. Specificity for HCMV among expanded NKG2C+ T cell clones was not established.

The cDNA for TCR beta came from 5'RACE template switching with UMIs. TCRdb reanalyzed the 5' RACE reads and collapses them to one entry per CDR3 protein, without DNA. The table lists fewer than 550,000 distinct CDR3 sequences, with over 1.1% in the top ten. The clonotype originates from a woman between 45 and 65 years old in good health. The sample taken for sequencing was blood T cells: a sorted CD56 or NKG2C T cell subset, CD4+ or CD8+ T cells, or bulk PBMC T cells (not recorded which).

The CDR3 reads CSALRGRQENIQYF. This chain links TRBV20-1 with TRBJ2-4; there is no DNA to check the TCRdb D call of TRBD1. This CDR3 is 14 amino acids long. Germline V gene lookup returns CDR1 DFQATT and CDR2 SNEGSKA (reference sequence).